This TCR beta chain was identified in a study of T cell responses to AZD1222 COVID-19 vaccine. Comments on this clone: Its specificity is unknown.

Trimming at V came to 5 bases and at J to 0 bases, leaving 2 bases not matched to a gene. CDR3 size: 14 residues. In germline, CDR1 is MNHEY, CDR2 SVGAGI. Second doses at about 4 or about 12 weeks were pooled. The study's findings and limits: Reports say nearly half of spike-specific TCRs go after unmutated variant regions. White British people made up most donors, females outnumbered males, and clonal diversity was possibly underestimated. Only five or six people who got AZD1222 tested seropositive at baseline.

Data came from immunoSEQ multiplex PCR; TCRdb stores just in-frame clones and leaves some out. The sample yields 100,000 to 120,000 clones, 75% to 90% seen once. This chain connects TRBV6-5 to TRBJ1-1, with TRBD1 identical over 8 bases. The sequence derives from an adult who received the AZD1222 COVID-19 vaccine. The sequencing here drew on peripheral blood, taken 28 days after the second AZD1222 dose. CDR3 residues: CASSTTGVNTEAFF. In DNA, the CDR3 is TGTGCCAGCAGTACGACAGGGGTGAACACTGAAGCTTTCTTT.